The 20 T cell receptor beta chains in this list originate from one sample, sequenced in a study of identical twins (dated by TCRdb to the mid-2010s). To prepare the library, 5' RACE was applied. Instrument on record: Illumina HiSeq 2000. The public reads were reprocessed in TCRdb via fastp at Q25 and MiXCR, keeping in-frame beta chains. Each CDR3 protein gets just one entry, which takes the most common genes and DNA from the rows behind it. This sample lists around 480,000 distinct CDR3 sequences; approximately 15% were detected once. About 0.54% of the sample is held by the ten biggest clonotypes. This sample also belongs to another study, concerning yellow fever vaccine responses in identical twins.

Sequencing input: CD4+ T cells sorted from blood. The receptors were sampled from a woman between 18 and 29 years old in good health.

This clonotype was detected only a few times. CDR3 DNA sequence: TGTGCCAGCAGTCCAGGGACGGGCAGCTCCTACAATGAGCAGTTCTTC. This encodes CASSPGTGSSYNEQFF. J is TRBJ2-1 and V is TRBV2; D may correspond to TRBD1 or TRBD2 (5 bases each). Germline CDR1 reads SNHLY; CDR2 reads FYNNEI. Trimming shortened V by 5 bases and J by 0 bases, and 14 bases separated the two germline ends. This CDR3 region has 16 residues.

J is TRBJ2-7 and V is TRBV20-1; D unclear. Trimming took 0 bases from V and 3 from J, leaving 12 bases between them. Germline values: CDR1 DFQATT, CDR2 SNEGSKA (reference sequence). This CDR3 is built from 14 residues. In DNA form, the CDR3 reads TGCAGTGCTAGAGATTCCAGCGCGGACTACGAGCAGTACTTC. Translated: CSARDSSADYEQYF.

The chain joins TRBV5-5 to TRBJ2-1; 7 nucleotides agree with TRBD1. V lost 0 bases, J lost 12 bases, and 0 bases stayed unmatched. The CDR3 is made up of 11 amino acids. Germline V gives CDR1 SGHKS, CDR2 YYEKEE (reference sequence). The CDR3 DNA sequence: TGTGCCAGCAGCTTGGACAGGGGGCAGTTCTTC. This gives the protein CASSLDRGQFF.

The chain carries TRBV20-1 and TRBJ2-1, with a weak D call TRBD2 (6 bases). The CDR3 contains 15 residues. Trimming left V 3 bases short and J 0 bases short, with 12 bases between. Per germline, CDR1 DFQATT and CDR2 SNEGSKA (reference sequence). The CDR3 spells CSARSLARSYNEQFF. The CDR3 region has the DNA TGCAGTGCTAGGTCCCTAGCGCGCTCCTACAATGAGCAGTTCTTC.

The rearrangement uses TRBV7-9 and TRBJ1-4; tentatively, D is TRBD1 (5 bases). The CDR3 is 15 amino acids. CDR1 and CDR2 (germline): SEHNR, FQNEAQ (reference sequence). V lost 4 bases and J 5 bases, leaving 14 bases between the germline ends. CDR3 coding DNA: TGTGCCAGCAGCTCCCCGGGACTGCTCAATGAAAAACTGTTTTTT. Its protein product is CASSSPGLLNEKLFF.

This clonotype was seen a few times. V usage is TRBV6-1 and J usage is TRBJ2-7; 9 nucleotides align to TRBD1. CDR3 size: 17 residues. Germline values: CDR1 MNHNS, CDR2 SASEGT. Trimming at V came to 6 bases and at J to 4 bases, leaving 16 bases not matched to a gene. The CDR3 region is CASSGTGLSLGTYEQYF. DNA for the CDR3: TGTGCCAGCAGCGGGACAGGGTTGTCCCTCGGTACGTACGAGCAGTACTTC.

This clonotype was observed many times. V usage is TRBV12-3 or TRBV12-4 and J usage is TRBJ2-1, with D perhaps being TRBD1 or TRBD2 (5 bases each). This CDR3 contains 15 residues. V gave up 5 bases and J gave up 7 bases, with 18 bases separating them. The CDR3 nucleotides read TGTGCCAGCAGTGTCCAAGGACTGGGGGAGAATGAGCAGTTCTTC. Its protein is CASSVQGLGENEQFF.

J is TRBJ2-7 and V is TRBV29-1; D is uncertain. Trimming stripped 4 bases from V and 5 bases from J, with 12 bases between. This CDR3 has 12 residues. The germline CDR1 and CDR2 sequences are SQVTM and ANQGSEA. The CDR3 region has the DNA TGCAGCGTTGCCCTTAACACTCACGAGCAGTACTTC. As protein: CSVALNTHEQYF.

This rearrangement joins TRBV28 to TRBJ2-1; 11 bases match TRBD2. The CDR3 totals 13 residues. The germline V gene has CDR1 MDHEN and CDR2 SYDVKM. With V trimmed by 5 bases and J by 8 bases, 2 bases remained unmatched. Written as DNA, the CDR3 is TGTGCCAGCAGTGATAGCGGGAGGGATGAGCAGTTCTTC. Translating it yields CASSDSGRDEQFF.

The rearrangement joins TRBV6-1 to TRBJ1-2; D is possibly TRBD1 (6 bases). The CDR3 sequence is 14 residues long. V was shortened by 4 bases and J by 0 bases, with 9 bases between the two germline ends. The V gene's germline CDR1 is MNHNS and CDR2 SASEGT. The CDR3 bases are TGTGCCAGCAGTGGACAGGAGCCTAACTATGGCTACACCTTC. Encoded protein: CASSGQEPNYGYTF.

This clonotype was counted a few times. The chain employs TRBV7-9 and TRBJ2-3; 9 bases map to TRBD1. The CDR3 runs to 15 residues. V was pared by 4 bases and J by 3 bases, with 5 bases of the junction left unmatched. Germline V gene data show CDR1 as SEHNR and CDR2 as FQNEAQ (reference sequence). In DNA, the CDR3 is TGTGCCAGCAGCTGGGGGGACAGGGAGACAGATACGCAGTATTTT. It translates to CASSWGDRETDTQYF.

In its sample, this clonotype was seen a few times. CDR3 DNA sequence: TGTGCCAGCAGTTTAGGGTTAGGGGGGCGGTCTCGCGAGCAGTACTTC. This sequence encodes CASSLGLGGRSREQYF. V gene TRBV12-3 or TRBV12-4 combines with J gene TRBJ2-7; D assignment may be TRBD1 or TRBD2 (6 bases each). V lost 1 base, J lost 6 bases, and 19 bases lay in between. The length of the CDR3 is 16 residues.

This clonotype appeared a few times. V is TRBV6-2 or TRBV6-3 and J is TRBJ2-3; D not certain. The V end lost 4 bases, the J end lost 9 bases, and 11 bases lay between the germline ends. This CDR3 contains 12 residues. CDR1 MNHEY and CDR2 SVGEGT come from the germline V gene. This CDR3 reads CASSSGPNTQYF. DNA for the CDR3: TGTGCCAGCAGTTCCGGGCCCAACACGCAGTATTTT.

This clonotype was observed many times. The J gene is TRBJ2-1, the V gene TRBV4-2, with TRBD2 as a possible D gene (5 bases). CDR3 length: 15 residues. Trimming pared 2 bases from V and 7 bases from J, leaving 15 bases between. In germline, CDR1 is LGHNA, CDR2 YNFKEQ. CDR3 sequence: CASSQYDEWENEQFF. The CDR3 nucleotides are TGTGCCAGCAGCCAATACGACGAATGGGAGAATGAGCAGTTCTTC.

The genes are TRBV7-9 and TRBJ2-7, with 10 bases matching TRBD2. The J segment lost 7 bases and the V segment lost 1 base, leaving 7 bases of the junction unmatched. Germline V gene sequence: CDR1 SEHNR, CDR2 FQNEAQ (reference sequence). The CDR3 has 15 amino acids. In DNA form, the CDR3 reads TGTGCCAGCAGCTTAGGAGCTAGCGGGGGATATGAGCAGTACTTC. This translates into CASSLGASGGYEQYF.

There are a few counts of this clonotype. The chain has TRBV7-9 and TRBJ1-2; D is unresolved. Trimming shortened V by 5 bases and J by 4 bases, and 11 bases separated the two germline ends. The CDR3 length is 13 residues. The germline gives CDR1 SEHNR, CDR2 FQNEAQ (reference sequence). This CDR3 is CASSPLRGYGYTF. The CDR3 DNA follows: TGTGCCAGCAGCCCGCTTCGGGGCTATGGCTACACCTTC.

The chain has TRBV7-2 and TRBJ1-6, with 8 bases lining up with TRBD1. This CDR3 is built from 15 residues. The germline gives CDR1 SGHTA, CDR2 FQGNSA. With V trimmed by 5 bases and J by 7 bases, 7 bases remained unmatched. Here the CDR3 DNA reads TGTGCCAGCAGCAGCAGGGGGCAGGTCAATTCACCCCTCCACTTT. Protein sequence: CASSSRGQVNSPLHF. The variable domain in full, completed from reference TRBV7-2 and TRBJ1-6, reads GAGVSQSPSNKVTEKGKDVELRCDPISGHTALYWYRQSLGQGLEFLIYFQGNSAPDKSGLPSDRFSAERTGGSVSTLTIQRTQQEDSAVYLCASSSRGQVNSPLHFGNGTRLTVT.

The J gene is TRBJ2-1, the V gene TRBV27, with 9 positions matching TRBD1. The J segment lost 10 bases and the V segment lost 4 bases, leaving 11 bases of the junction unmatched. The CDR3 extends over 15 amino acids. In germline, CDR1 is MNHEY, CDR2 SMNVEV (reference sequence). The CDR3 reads CASSSPGTGQSEQFF. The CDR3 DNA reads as TGTGCCAGCAGTTCCCCCGGGACAGGGCAGTCGGAGCAGTTCTTC.

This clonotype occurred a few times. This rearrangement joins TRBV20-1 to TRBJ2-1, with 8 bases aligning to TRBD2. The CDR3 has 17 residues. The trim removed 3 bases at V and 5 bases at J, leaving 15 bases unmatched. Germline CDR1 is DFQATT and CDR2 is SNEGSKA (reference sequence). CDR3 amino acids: CSARRIGPGLENNEQFF. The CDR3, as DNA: TGCAGTGCTAGGCGTATAGGGCCGGGACTAGAGAACAATGAGCAGTTCTTC.

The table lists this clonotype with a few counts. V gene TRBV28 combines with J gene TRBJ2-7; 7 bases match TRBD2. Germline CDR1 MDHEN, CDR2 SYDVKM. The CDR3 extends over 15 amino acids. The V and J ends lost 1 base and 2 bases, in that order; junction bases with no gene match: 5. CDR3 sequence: CASSLFLLAAYEQYF. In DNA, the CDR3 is TGTGCCAGCAGTTTATTCCTGCTAGCGGCCTACGAGCAGTACTTC.